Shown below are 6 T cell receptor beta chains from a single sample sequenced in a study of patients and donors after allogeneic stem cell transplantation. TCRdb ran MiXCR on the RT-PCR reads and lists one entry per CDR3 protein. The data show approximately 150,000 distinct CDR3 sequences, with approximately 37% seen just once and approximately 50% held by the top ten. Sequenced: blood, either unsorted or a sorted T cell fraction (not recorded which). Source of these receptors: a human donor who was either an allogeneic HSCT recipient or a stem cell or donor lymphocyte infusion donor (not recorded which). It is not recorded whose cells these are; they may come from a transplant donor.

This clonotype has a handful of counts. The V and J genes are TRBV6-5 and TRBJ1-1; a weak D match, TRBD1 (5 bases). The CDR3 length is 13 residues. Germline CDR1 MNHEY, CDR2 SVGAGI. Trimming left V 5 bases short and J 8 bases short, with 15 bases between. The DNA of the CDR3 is TGTGCCAGCAGTCTCCCCCCTTCAGGGGAAGCTTTCTTT. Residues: CASSLPPSGEAFF.

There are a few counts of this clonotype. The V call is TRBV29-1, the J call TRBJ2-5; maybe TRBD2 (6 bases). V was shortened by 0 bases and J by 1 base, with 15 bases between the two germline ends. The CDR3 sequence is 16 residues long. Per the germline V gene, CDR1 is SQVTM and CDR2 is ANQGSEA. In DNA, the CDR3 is TGCAGCGTTGAAGATGGAATAGCGGCGCCCCAAGAGACCCAGTACTTC. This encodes CSVEDGIAAPQETQYF.

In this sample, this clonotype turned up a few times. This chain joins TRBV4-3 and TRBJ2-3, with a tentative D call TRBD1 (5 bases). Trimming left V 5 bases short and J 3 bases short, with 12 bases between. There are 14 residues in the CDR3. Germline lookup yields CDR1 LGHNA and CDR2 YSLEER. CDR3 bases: TGCGCCAGCAGCTCAGACAGCTGGACAGATACGCAGTATTTT. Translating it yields CASSSDSWTDTQYF.

CDR3 in amino acids: CASSNGQASNTEAFF. The CDR3 DNA reads as TGCGCCAGCAGTAATGGACAGGCTTCGAACACTGAAGCTTTCTTT. The rearrangement joins TRBV5-1 to TRBJ1-1; 7 bases are shared with TRBD1. J lost 1 base, V lost 5 bases, and 8 bases had no gene match. Germline values: CDR1 SGHRS, CDR2 YFSETQ. The length of the CDR3 is 15 residues.

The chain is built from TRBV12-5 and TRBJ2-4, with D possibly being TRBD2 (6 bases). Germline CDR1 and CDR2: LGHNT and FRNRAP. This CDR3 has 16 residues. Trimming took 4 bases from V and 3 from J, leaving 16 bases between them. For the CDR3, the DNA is TGTGCTAGTGGTTGGGAGGTTCCCGTAATCAAAAACATTCAGTACTTC. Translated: CASGWEVPVIKNIQYF.

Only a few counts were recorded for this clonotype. The CDR3 DNA is TGTGCCAGCAGCCAAGGGCCGCGGTTTGAAGCTTTCTTT. Protein: CASSQGPRFEAFF. V gene TRBV3-1 combines with J gene TRBJ1-1; D remains unclear. The CDR3 is 13 residues long. Germline CDR1 reads LGHDT; CDR2 reads YNNKEL (reference sequence). V lost 1 base and J lost 7, with 10 bases in between.